This T cell receptor (beta chain) is drawn from a study of STAT5B mutations in CD4+ large granular lymphocyte leukemia. General study points: No patients shared main leukemic clonotypes, though less than 30% appeared at low frequency elsewhere.

CDR1 and CDR2 (germline): SNHLY, FYNNEI. The CDR3 is 15 residues long. The V gene lost 4 bases and the J gene lost 3 bases, with 13 bases spanning the gap. TCRdb's copy holds only in-frame clones and misses some; the assay was immunoSEQ multiplex PCR. Seen here are 30,000 to 40,000 clones, around 89% observed once, and the top ten hold approximately 0.97%. Concerning this clone itself: Its antigen is not known.

Sample: CD4+ T cells from blood buffy coats. This chain connects TRBV2 to TRBJ1-5; D is possibly TRBD1 (6 bases). The sequence came from a human donor in good health. This CDR3 reads CASSVGGDLNQPQHF. CDR3 in DNA: TGTGCCAGCAGTGTAGGGGGTGACCTCAATCAGCCCCAGCATTTT. Combining the CDR3 with reference TRBV2 and TRBJ1-5 gives the whole variable domain EPEVTQTPSHQVTQMGQEVILRCVPISNHLYFYWYRQILGQKVEFLVSFYNNEISEKSEIFDDQFSVERPDGSNFTLKIRSTKLEDSAMYFCASSVGGDLNQPQHFGDGTRLSIL.